This TCR beta chain is drawn from a study of long-term antiretroviral therapy in people with HIV (dated by TCRdb to 2021 to 2024). At the level of the whole study: The earliest samples were collected approximately a decade before the 2015 WHO recommendation for immediate ART, a period when ART was typically delayed until CD4 counts fell. This retrospective serial study examined whether starting ART and sustained HIV suppression were associated with changes in the composition and diversity of the TRB repertoire in peripheral blood. From 30 adults with confirmed HIV infection, the cohort provided roughly 200 cryopreserved PBMC samples, gathered serially across a mean of around 6 years (range 1-12). About 35% of the 30 participants with HIV were female. No cross-contamination during QIAcube processing turned up in test extractions that ran a monoclonal T-cell line alongside around 34 polyclonal samples. Overall study outcomes, separate from this receptor: Limited PBMC availability meant only the TCR beta chain was sequenced, without alpha chain pairing. Narrower CDR3 length ranges were observed in HIV repertoires than in controls, and an antigen-experienced repertoire with only a slight naive shift after ART was suggested by the network structure. Inferences about post-ART repertoire changes were limited because no data were available on ART adherence, viral resistance or therapy changes. The samples span the years 2004 to 2017, and the ART regimens used may be less effective than current regimens. ART initiation was associated with a significant increase in TRB diversity, but diversity stayed significantly below transplant donor controls even after long-term ART. Unsorted PBMC were profiled instead of sorted CD4+ and CD8+ T cells because pre-ART samples had limited cell numbers. At every time point, the repertoire was dominated by expanded TRB clones first identified before ART initiation, although this dominance fluctuated and, in many PLHIV, declined after ART.

Inclusion was restricted to participants for whom at least one PBMC sample before ART initiation and at least two post-ART samples were available. Every participant with HIV received treatment in the United States of America. Before DNA extraction, cryopreserved samples containing 1-10 million PBMC were thawed and washed. At the time of the earliest PBMC sample, participants with HIV were aged between about 20 and 60 years. Per participant, PBMC samples came from 1-4 timepoints prior to ART initiation and 2-8 timepoints following ART initiation, for a median of 7 samples. Serial HIV viral load, CD4+ T-cell count, ART history and demographic data were obtained for every participant. Genomic DNA was extracted from unsorted PBMC with a Qiagen kit on a QIAcube, processed in batches of 12 samples. The immunoSEQ hsTCRB v3.0 assay was used at survey level resolution to sequence the TRB variable region. A depth of roughly 35,000-50,000 T-cell genomes per sample was targeted for TRB sequencing. TRB libraries were pooled and sequenced on an Illumina MiSeq using a v3 150-cycle kit. Per the original workflow: Repertoire analysis was performed in R inside a reproducible Nextflow workflow that covered QC, data transformation and analysis. Custom analyses were implemented in LymphoSeq2, an R package for AIRR-Seq data exploration. A handful of samples that produced fewer than 5000 total TRB sequences were removed, so about 200 HIV repertoires were analyzed. Among the 200 or so HIV repertoires that were kept, roughly 58 were collected before ART initiation and more than 120 were collected after ART initiation. Repertoires were downsampled to 5000 TRB nucleotide sequences, and summary statistics were averaged over 100 downsampling iterations. TRB sequences were retained for analysis only if CDR3 regions of at least seven amino acids were present. A Shannon entropy-derived clonality score and the Gini coefficient were used to measure diversity. Repertoire networks linked the top 5000 CDR3 amino acid sequences whenever two sequences differed by an edit distance of one. GLIPH2 predicted antigen specificity groups and MHC restriction for TRB CDR3 amino acid sequences. Known CMV, EBV, HIV or tissue antigen associations were flagged by matching CDR3 amino acid sequences against VDJdb and McPAS-TCR. Pre-ART, post-ART and control groups were compared with Wilcoxon signed-rank tests and Holm-Bonferroni correction. TCRdb stores this immuneACCESS table with in-frame sequences only. Part of the clones is absent; in the studies checked, under half of the shortfall reflects unresolved V genes, and no reason is known for the rest. V and J calls and clone size are copied from that table; D and trimming were computed from the DNA. The sample table records under 30,000 clones; 88% of these occur just once. Of the sample, almost 7.5% falls within the top ten clones.

CDR1 and CDR2 are read off the germline V gene as ENHRY and SYGVKD. Spanning cysteine to phenylalanine, the CDR3 consists of 13 amino acids. Of the read, only the CDR3 DNA is kept; its 39 bases are in frame from base 1. As to this clone: No antigen is known for it. The junction differs from germline at one of its ends, possibly a read error.

The sequence was obtained from a man aged 45 to 65 with HIV. The chain is encoded by TRBV10-3 joined to TRBJ2-7; the D gene cannot be resolved reliably. This sample comprised unsorted PBMCs, obtained approximately 5 years before starting antiretroviral therapy. Here the CDR3 is given as CAVRTQRSYEQYF. In nucleotides, the sequence is TGTGCCGTCAGGACGCAGAGATCCTACGAGCAGTACTTC.